This T cell receptor beta chain emerged from a study of T cell clusters in autoimmune cytopenias. TRB rearrangements were amplified by touch-down multiplex PCR with mixed TRB-A/B primers. TCRdb re-called the multiplex PCR reads and catalogs CDR3 proteins one per entry, DNA excluded. This repertoire includes around 2,000 distinct CDR3 sequences. Roughly 38,000 genome equivalents of blood DNA were amplified for TRB. The CDR3 consists of 18 residues. Germline CDR1 reads KGHSH; CDR2 reads LQKENI. This sample was shared with a second study, whose subject was T cell repertoires in aging, cancer and after chemotherapy. From that study: Compared with age-matched healthy donors, untreated hematological or solid cancer patients showed higher blood TCR clonality.

The receptor was derived from a human donor with chronic lymphocytic leukemia. The gene calls are TRBV18 and TRBJ2-1; with no DNA, the TCRdb D assignment of TRBD1 cannot be verified. Sequenced: peripheral blood. CDR3 sequence: CASSSQLGSGQGNNEQFF.